These 24 T cell receptor beta chains came from one sample sequenced in a study of early stage breast cancer tumors. Profiled with immunoSEQ multiplex PCR; TCRdb holds only in-frame clones, not every one. Among about 63,000 clones listed, about 83% were seen once. The sample taken for sequencing was blood. The receptor source for this set is a person aged 30-39 years with breast cancer.

This chain links TRBV7-3 with TRBJ2-1, with 8 bases lining up with TRBD1. J gave up 2 bases and V 6 bases, and 9 bases lay outside the gene matches. Germline V gene lookup returns CDR1 SGHTA and CDR2 FQGTGA. This CDR3 contains 16 residues. The CDR3 coding sequence is TGTGCCAGCAGACAGCAGGGGGCAGGTCCCTACAATGAGCAGTTCTTC. It specifies CASRQQGAGPYNEQFF.

The V and J genes are TRBV6-5 and TRBJ1-1; 9 bases map to TRBD1. The CDR3 covers 15 residues. Germline CDR1 and CDR2: MNHEY and SVGAGI. Germline trimming cut 6 bases from V and 4 bases from J; bases unmatched to any gene: 9. The DNA for the CDR3 is TGTGCCAGCAGAAACAGGGGGCCGATCGGCACTGAAGCTTTCTTT. Translating it yields CASRNRGPIGTEAFF.

The CDR3 sequence is CASSPGPGDEQFF. In DNA form, the CDR3 reads TGTGCCAGCAGCCCGGGACCCGGCGATGAGCAGTTCTTC. The V and J genes are TRBV5-4 and TRBJ2-1; tentatively, D is TRBD1 or TRBD2 (5 bases each). V was shortened by 4 bases and J by 8 bases, with 13 bases between the two germline ends. The CDR3 runs 13 residues. Germline CDR1 reads SGHNT; CDR2 reads YYREEE (reference sequence).

Comments on this clone: Other DNA variants within this sample encode the same CDR3. The chain couples TRBV5-1 to TRBJ2-5; D is unresolved. The CDR3 has 12 amino acids. The germline gives CDR1 SGHRS, CDR2 YFSETQ. V lost 4 bases to trimming and J lost 2 bases, with 6 bases between them. In DNA, the CDR3 is TGCGCCAGCAGCCCAAGTCAAGAGACCCAGTACTTC. Its protein product is CASSPSQETQYF.

V and J are TRBV6-5 and TRBJ2-3; 11 nucleotides agree with TRBD2. This CDR3 has 14 residues. CDR1 is MNHEY and CDR2 is SVGAGI in the germline V gene. V lost 6 bases to trimming and J lost 4 bases; unmatched junction nucleotides: 3. CDR3 in DNA: TGTGCCAGCAGGCTAGCGGGAGGTGCAGATACGCAGTATTTT. It yields the protein CASRLAGGADTQYF.

CDR3 in DNA: TGTGCCAGCAGCACAGAGACAGGGAACACTGAAGCTTTCTTT. Translation: CASSTETGNTEAFF. The chain combines TRBV7-9 with TRBJ1-1; tentatively, D is TRBD1 (6 bases). This CDR3 region has 14 residues. The V end was cut by 5 bases, the J end by 1 base, with 11 bases between. The germline CDR1 and CDR2 sequences are SEHNR and FQNEAQ (reference sequence).

CDR3 in DNA: TGCGCCAGCAGCCAAGATTCCGAAAGGCGGAACACTGAAGCTTTCTTT. Its translation is CASSQDSERRNTEAFF. V and J are TRBV4-1 and TRBJ1-1; no reliable D call. V lost 0 bases, J lost 1 base, and 12 bases lay in between. The CDR3 runs to 16 residues. CDR1 MGHRA and CDR2 YSYEKL come from the germline V gene.

The V and J genes are TRBV27 and TRBJ1-1; weak D call: TRBD1 (6 bases). This CDR3 region has 15 residues. Germline assignment: CDR1 MNHEY and CDR2 SMNVEV (reference sequence). Trimming cost V 3 bases and J 1 base, with 12 bases left between them. The DNA for the CDR3 is TGTGCCAGCAGTTTCAGGGGCCAGAGGAACACTGAAGCTTTCTTT. Its protein is CASSFRGQRNTEAFF.

This rearrangement joins TRBV19 to TRBJ2-1, with 8 bases lining up with TRBD1. Germline V gene data show CDR1 as LNHDA and CDR2 as SQIVND (reference sequence). The CDR3 spans 15 residues. Unmatched junction bases numbered 7, after V lost 3 bases and J lost 6 bases. The CDR3 nucleotides read TGTGCCAGTAGTATCCTCCAGGGGGCGTTCAATGAGCAGTTCTTC. Translated: CASSILQGAFNEQFF.

J is TRBJ2-2 and V is TRBV5-1; no clear D gene. The germline V and J ends were trimmed by 4 bases and 4 bases, with 8 bases remaining between them. Germline CDR1 reads SGHRS; CDR2 reads YFSETQ. The CDR3 covers 13 residues. CDR3 DNA sequence: TGCGCCAGCAGCCCGAGAGTCACCGGGGAGCTGTTTTTT. This codes for CASSPRVTGELFF.

The rearrangement links TRBV7-2 to TRBJ1-5; D possibly corresponds to TRBD1 (5 bases). In germline, CDR1 is SGHTA, CDR2 FQGNSA. The CDR3 totals 13 residues. V lost 5 bases and J 10 bases, leaving 15 bases between the germline ends. CDR3 coding DNA: TGTGCCAGCAGCCCACAGGTTATCGGACCCCAGCATTTT. Translating it yields CASSPQVIGPQHF.

The gene calls are TRBV5-4 and TRBJ2-7; no definite D call. V gave up 0 bases and J gave up 3 bases, with 10 bases separating them. This CDR3 is built from 14 residues. Germline-derived CDR1 and CDR2 are SGHNT and YYREEE (reference sequence). Written as DNA, the CDR3 is TGTGCCAGCAGCTTGGACAGCATAAACTACGAGCAGTACTTC. Amino acids: CASSLDSINYEQYF.

This chain links TRBV10-3 with TRBJ2-2; 9 bases are shared with TRBD1. The length of the CDR3 is 14 residues. Germline lookup yields CDR1 ENHRY and CDR2 SYGVKD. The V segment lost 11 bases and the J segment 3 bases; nucleotides outside the gene matches: 7. The CDR3 nucleotides read TGTGCCTCAGGACAGGGGCTTGACACCGGGGAGCTGTTTTTT. Protein: CASGQGLDTGELFF.

This chain connects TRBV4-2 to TRBJ2-3, with TRBD1 identical over 7 bases. The trim removed 3 bases at V and 6 bases at J, leaving 12 bases unmatched. The CDR3 has 16 amino acids. Germline assignment: CDR1 LGHNA and CDR2 YNFKEQ. CDR3 in amino acids: CASSHRQGDGSDTQYF. CDR3 bases: TGTGCCAGCAGCCACCGACAGGGAGACGGATCGGATACGCAGTATTTT.

The chain combines TRBV7-2 with TRBJ2-7, with a tentative D call TRBD2 (6 bases). Germline V gene lookup returns CDR1 SGHTA and CDR2 FQGNSA. V dropped 3 bases and J dropped 2 bases, with 14 bases sitting between them. The CDR3 covers 15 residues. The CDR3 DNA reads as TGTGCCAGCAGCTTCGCGGGGCGAGACCCCTACGAGCAGTACTTC. Translating it yields CASSFAGRDPYEQYF. Combining the CDR3 with reference TRBV7-2 and TRBJ2-7 gives the whole variable domain GAGVSQSPSNKVTEKGKDVELRCDPISGHTALYWYRQSLGQGLEFLIYFQGNSAPDKSGLPSDRFSAERTGGSVSTLTIQRTQQEDSAVYLCASSFAGRDPYEQYFGPGTRLTVT.

The chain employs TRBV30 and TRBJ2-1; D is undetermined. The CDR3 has 17 amino acids. Germline CDR1 reads GTSNPN; CDR2 reads SVGIG (reference sequence). The V gene lost 3 bases and the J gene lost 9 bases, with 27 bases spanning the gap. This chain's CDR3 is CAWSDFSWEGRQSEQFF. The CDR3 DNA reads TGTGCCTGGAGCGACTTTTCTTGGGAAGGTCGCCAATCTGAGCAGTTCTTC.

This clone has more than one count but fewer than ten. The CDR3 DNA follows: TGTGCCAGCAGCCGGACAGGGGTGGGCAATCAGCCCCAGCATTTT. This gives the protein CASSRTGVGNQPQHF. The V and J genes are TRBV6-5 and TRBJ1-5, with 9 positions matching TRBD1. CDR1 is MNHEY and CDR2 is SVGAGI in the germline V gene. CDR3 length: 15 amino acids. Trimming at V came to 6 bases and at J to 2 bases, leaving 5 bases not matched to a gene.

This clone appeared once. CDR3 nucleotides: TGTGCCAGCTCACCACCGGGCAATGAGCAGTTCTTC. Its protein product is CASSPPGNEQFF. This sequence joins TRBV18 and TRBJ2-1; D remains unclear. Trimming stripped 0 bases from V and 6 bases from J, with 3 bases between. The germline gives CDR1 KGHSH, CDR2 LQKENI. The CDR3 runs to 12 residues.

The V and J genes are TRBV19 and TRBJ2-7; no reliable D call. V lost 4 bases and J lost 2, with 12 bases in between. This CDR3 region has 14 residues. Germline V lookup: CDR1 LNHDA, CDR2 SQIVND (reference sequence). CDR3: CASSKDGVAYEQYF. The CDR3 nucleotides read TGTGCCAGTAGTAAGGACGGAGTGGCCTACGAGCAGTACTTC.

V is TRBV9 and J is TRBJ2-7; D tentatively fits TRBD1 or TRBD2 (5 bases each). Germline V gene sequence: CDR1 SGDLS, CDR2 YYNGEE. This CDR3 spans 17 amino acids. Trimming took off 0 bases at V and 2 bases at J, with 18 bases between the two ends. CDR3 sequence reads: CASSVEAAGLSPYEQYF. Here the CDR3 DNA reads TGTGCCAGCAGCGTAGAAGCGGCAGGGTTGTCCCCCTACGAGCAGTACTTC.

The chain employs TRBV7-2 and TRBJ2-2; tentatively, D is TRBD2 (5 bases). Per germline, CDR1 SGHTA and CDR2 FQGNSA. The CDR3 length is 17 residues. The ends were cut back, 5 bases at V and 3 bases at J, with 19 bases in the middle. This CDR3 reads CASSLSWGEWDTGELFF. The CDR3 DNA reads TGTGCCAGCAGCCTCAGCTGGGGAGAATGGGACACCGGGGAGCTGTTTTTT.

This clone showed up just once. This rearrangement joins TRBV6-5 to TRBJ2-2; D may correspond to TRBD1 or TRBD2 (6 bases each). The V and J ends lost 2 bases and 7 bases respectively, with 11 bases between them. CDR1 is MNHEY, CDR2 SVGAGI, per germline. The CDR3 extends over 14 amino acids. The CDR3 DNA follows: TGTGCCAGCAGTTACGGGGGGCCGAGCGGGGAGCTGTTTTTT. This codes for CASSYGGPSGELFF.

The V call is TRBV2, the J call TRBJ1-5, with D perhaps TRBD1 (5 bases). The CDR3 runs to 14 residues. Between the trimmed V and J ends, which lost 4 bases and 2 bases, there was a span of 9 bases. CDR1 SNHLY and CDR2 FYNNEI come from the germline V gene. In DNA, the CDR3 is TGTGCCAGCAGTGGCAGGGAGGGCAATCAGCCCCAGCATTTT. Protein sequence: CASSGREGNQPQHF.

This chain connects TRBV4-3 to TRBJ2-7; 8 positions match TRBD1. CDR1 LGHNA and CDR2 YSLEER come from the germline V gene. The ends lost 3 bases at V and 7 bases at J; junction bases unmatched: 20. This CDR3 comprises 18 residues. In DNA, the CDR3 is TGCGCCAGCAGCCATGGTTGGGAACAACAGGGGGTTGTAAAAGAGCAGTACTTC. Translation: CASSHGWEQQGVVKEQYF.